The T cell receptor beta chain under discussion was sequenced for a study of T cells after yellow fever vaccination (dated by TCRdb to between 2018 and 2020). At the level of the whole study: Using CD3, CD45RA, CCR7 and CD95 staining, memory subsets (EM, EMRA, CM and Tscm) were sorted on a BD FACS Aria III. Libraries from fractions with low cell numbers were prepared with the SMART-Seq v4 Ultra Low Input RNA kit. To track T-cell clones before and after primary and booster YFV17D yellow fever vaccination, bulk TCR alpha and beta repertoires were sequenced longitudinally. The cohort comprised two healthy male donors, one aged 18 to 30 and one aged 30 to 40 years. Blood was drawn at multiple timepoints before and after primary and secondary immunization, with bulk PBMC replicates and cell subsets isolated. Sorting of memory subsets took place on days 0, 15 and 45 and at 18 months after primary vaccination, as well as on days 0, 15 and 45 after the 30-year booster. Study-wide conclusions, independent of this receptor: Because the study included only a couple of donors, the extent to which the findings can be generalized is limited. In the sorted memory subsets on day 0, nearly all of the vaccine-responding clonotypes fell below detection. Compared with the primary T-cell response, the secondary T-cell response was weaker but faster, peaking on day 5 rather than day 15. A small share of clonotypes was detected in both CD4 and CD8 compartments, with the overlap likely arising from convergent recombination. Computational filtering was required because FACS-sorted repertoires could contain abundant contaminating clonotypes from the bulk population. After the booster, most clones that had expanded after primary vaccination were detected again (nearly 97% of CD4 and around 88% of CD8), suggesting broad maintenance of memory.

Compared with the rest of its sample, this clonotype is medium-sized (0.01 to 0.1%). It has no much larger one-base neighbor in the sample; base qualities were not kept. From its cysteine to its phenylalanine, the CDR3 spans 15 amino acids. Only the CDR3 portion is preserved as DNA: 45 bases, with reading frame beginning at the first base. Based on the germline V gene, the CDR1 and CDR2 sequences are MNHNS and SASEGT. Relative to germline, V is 3 bases shorter and J is 6 bases shorter, with 18 bases between their ends. Sequenced on an Illumina NovaSeq 6000. TCR cDNA was made using 5'RACE template switching, a step that added a universal primer site and unique molecular identifiers. cDNA synthesis was primed from both the TCR alpha and TCR beta constant segments. Library amplification involved two PCR steps, and the second step added sample barcodes and sequencing adapters. Sequencing of libraries was performed on Illumina HiSeq 2500 (2x100 bp) or NovaSeq (2x150 bp). Per the source publication's procedure: Demultiplexing of reads and collapsing into UMI consensus sequences were performed with MIGEC, and V(D)J alignment was carried out with MiXCR. Clonotypes responding to the vaccine were identified with edgeR on replicate PBMC samples, with the criteria of FDR below 0.01 and a log2 fold change above 5 up to day 15. Each bulk clonotype was labeled CD4 or CD8 based on which sequenced repertoire, CD4 or CD8, contained the clonotype at higher abundance. Clonotype frequencies in memory subsets were weighted by FACS-sorted cell numbers to estimate each clone's distribution across memory phenotypes. In-frame beta chains were kept once TCRdb had trimmed the public reads at Q25 with fastp and called clones with MiXCR. Entries that share a CDR3 protein sequence are merged under the most common genes and DNA. The V and J calls were not made by the authors but by TCRdb's processing. In all, the sample holds 14,000 or so distinct CDR3 sequences, and about 7.1% of those were seen once. Of the sample, approximately 1.5% falls within the top ten clones.

According to the study, the label for this sample's treatment or condition signals: live attenuated yellow fever vaccine strain. A standard Ficoll-Paque protocol was used to isolate PBMCs from peripheral blood. For sorted memory subsets, RNA extraction was done with the RNeasy Micro Kit. The clonotype comes from a young man who received the YFV17D yellow fever vaccine. This sequence uses TRBV6-1 and TRBJ2-7; the D gene cannot be resolved reliably. Sequencing was performed on PBMCs, either bulk or a sorted T-cell subset (CD4+, CD8+, memory, or dextramer-sorted; not recorded which), taken on the day of the yellow fever booster vaccination. This receptor has the CDR3 CASSEVVGQTSEQYF. The base sequence is TGTGCCAGCAGTGAGGTCGTCGGGCAAACATCCGAGCAGTACTTC.